These 20 T cell receptor beta chains share one sample of origin, sequenced in a study of radiotherapy plus CTLA-4 blockade in lung cancer. TCRdb keeps only in-frame clones here, not all; method: immunoSEQ multiplex PCR. Of about 48,000 clones listed, around 88% were seen once; the top ten hold around 17%. Here the sequenced sample was peripheral blood, taken from a patient treated with radiotherapy plus ipilimumab. Receptors were obtained from a human donor with non-small cell lung cancer that progressed on radiotherapy plus ipilimumab. Some clones in this sample may be carry-over from other donors' samples.

V and J are TRBV28 and TRBJ1-4, with no clear D. CDR3 length: 14 amino acids. The germline gives CDR1 MDHEN, CDR2 SYDVKM. The V end was cut by 4 bases, the J end by 7 bases, with 13 bases between. CDR3 sequence (DNA): TGTGCCAGCAGTTCGGGCGAGGGCGTTGAAAAACTGTTTTTT. Its translation is CASSSGEGVEKLFF.

V and J are TRBV19 and TRBJ1-4; D possibly corresponds to TRBD1 (6 bases). CDR1 and CDR2 (germline): LNHDA, SQIVND (reference sequence). This CDR3 is 17 amino acids long. V was cut by 5 bases and J by 0 bases, with 16 bases left in between. CDR3 protein: CASSWDGTQSTNEKLFF. The CDR3, as DNA: TGTGCCAGTAGTTGGGATGGGACACAGTCAACTAATGAAAAACTGTTTTTT.

The chain employs TRBV6-6 and TRBJ2-3; D call uncertain. This CDR3 has 14 amino acids. Deletions cut 2 bases from V and 4 bases from J, with 10 bases between. CDR1 and CDR2 (germline): MNHNY, SVGAGI (reference sequence). The CDR3 sequence: CASSYTNPADTQYF. CDR3 nucleotides: TGTGCCAGCAGTTACACAAATCCAGCAGATACGCAGTATTTT.

The chain joins TRBV2 to TRBJ1-5; D remains ambiguous. CDR1 is SNHLY and CDR2 is FYNNEI in the germline V gene. The germline V and J ends were trimmed by 6 bases and 3 bases, with 15 bases remaining between them. The CDR3 loop spans 15 amino acids. Here the CDR3 DNA reads TGTGCCAGCAGCGGGAGTAGGGCTGCCAATCAGCCCCAGCATTTT. Translating gives CASSGSRAANQPQHF.

This chain connects TRBV7-2 to TRBJ1-5; the D is unclear. V lost 5 bases to trimming and J lost 9 bases, with 11 bases between them. This CDR3 is 12 amino acids long. CDR1 is SGHTA, CDR2 FQGNSA, per germline. The CDR3 bases are TGTGCCAGCAGCCTCGAGGCACGGCCCCAGCATTTT. Encoded protein: CASSLEARPQHF.

The rearrangement uses TRBV21-1 and TRBJ1-2. TRBV21-1 represents a pseudogene. This CDR3 has 16 residues. The chain's CDR3 is CASSKSGAAFLYGYTF. The CDR3, as DNA: TGTGCCAGCAGCAAATCTGGTGCGGCATTCCTCTATGGCTACACCTTC.

The chain is built from TRBV5-1 and TRBJ2-7; 11 bases map to TRBD1. This CDR3 spans 15 amino acids. The V segment lost 4 bases and the J segment 4 bases; nucleotides outside the gene matches: 7. CDR1 SGHRS and CDR2 YFSETQ come from the germline V gene. CDR3 region: CASSGPGQGEYEQYF. CDR3 in DNA: TGCGCCAGCAGCGGGCCGGGACAGGGGGAGTACGAGCAGTACTTC.

The gene calls are TRBV6-5 and TRBJ2-1; 10 bases align to TRBD1. CDR1 is MNHEY, CDR2 SVGAGI, per germline. The CDR3 sequence is 15 residues long. Trimming took 0 bases from V and 9 from J; bases not matched to a gene: 5. The CDR3 nucleotides are TGTGCCAGCAGTTACTCGGGGACAGGGGCGGTTGAGCAGTTCTTC. It codes for CASSYSGTGAVEQFF.

This chain links TRBV5-1 with TRBJ2-2; 7 bases align to TRBD1. The CDR3 length is 16 residues. V lost 7 bases and J lost 0; bases outside the gene matches: 9. In germline, CDR1 is SGHRS, CDR2 YFSETQ. CDR3 DNA sequence: TGCGCCAGCCATGACGGGGACAGATCGAACACCGGGGAGCTGTTTTTT. This translates into CASHDGDRSNTGELFF. Full variable domain (remainder filled in from reference TRBV5-1 and TRBJ2-2): KAGVTQTPRYLIKTRGQQVTLSCSPISGHRSVSWYQQTPGQGLQFLFEYFSETQRNKGNFPGRFSGRQFSNSRSEMNVSTLELGDSALYLCASHDGDRSNTGELFFGEGSRLTVL.

The V gene is TRBV9, the J gene TRBJ2-7; D might be TRBD2 (6 bases). Germline values: CDR1 SGDLS, CDR2 YYNGEE. The CDR3 contains 14 residues. Trimming cost V 4 bases and J 6 bases, with 17 bases left between them. The CDR3 reads CASSNPGGPLEQYF. DNA of the CDR3: TGTGCCAGCAGCAACCCAGGAGGGCCTCTCGAGCAGTACTTC.

The genes are TRBV2 and TRBJ1-5; 8 positions match TRBD1. Losses at the gene ends were 1 base for V and 6 bases for J; bases not matched to a gene: 2. The CDR3 has 14 residues. Germline assignment: CDR1 SNHLY and CDR2 FYNNEI. CDR3 protein: CASSEGRGPQPQHF. The CDR3 coding sequence is TGTGCCAGCAGTGAAGGCAGGGGGCCTCAGCCCCAGCATTTT.

The chain joins TRBV4-2 to TRBJ1-5; D possibly corresponds to TRBD1 (6 bases). V dropped 0 bases and J dropped 5 bases, with 17 bases sitting between them. The CDR3 is made up of 17 amino acids. Germline CDR1 LGHNA, CDR2 YNFKEQ. The CDR3 protein is CASSQEAAGGADQPQHF. The CDR3 coding sequence is TGTGCCAGCAGCCAAGAAGCTGCGGGGGGCGCGGATCAGCCCCAGCATTTT.

The V gene is TRBV6-4, the J gene TRBJ2-3, with 8 bases aligning to TRBD2. The germline gives CDR1 MRHNA, CDR2 SNTAGT. This CDR3 has 15 amino acids. V trimming: 3 bases; J trimming: 4 bases; junction bases outside the gene matches: 6. Written as DNA, the CDR3 is TGTGCCAGCAGTGAAAACGGGGGGGCCGCAGATACGCAGTATTTT. Protein: CASSENGGAADTQYF.

The V gene is TRBV20-1, the J gene TRBJ2-1; D is ambiguous. The length of the CDR3 is 10 residues. The V gene's germline CDR1 is DFQATT and CDR2 SNEGSKA (reference sequence). V lost 5 bases and J lost 8, with 7 bases in between. The CDR3 DNA reads TGCAGTGCTGAGCTCTATGAGCAGTTCTTC. Translation gives CSAELYEQFF.

The chain uses TRBV6-1 and TRBJ1-3; 7 bases are a match to TRBD1. CDR3 size: 16 residues. Germline lookup yields CDR1 MNHNS and CDR2 SASEGT. Unmatched junction bases numbered 7, after V lost 2 bases and J lost 3 bases. In DNA, the CDR3 is TGTGCCAGCAGTGAATTAGGGGGCTTAAGTGGAAACACCATATATTTT. Translation: CASSELGGLSGNTIYF.

Regarding this clone: Different DNA sequences within this sample yield the same CDR3. The V gene is TRBV2, the J gene TRBJ2-7; possibly TRBD1 for D (6 bases). Germline values: CDR1 SNHLY, CDR2 FYNNEI. V was trimmed by 4 bases and J by 0 bases, leaving 10 bases between them. The CDR3 is made up of 14 amino acids. The CDR3 spells CASSAMTGSYEQYF. CDR3 sequence (DNA): TGTGCCAGCAGTGCCATGACAGGCTCCTACGAGCAGTACTTC.

The genes are TRBV5-1 and TRBJ2-7; tentatively, D is TRBD1 (6 bases). This CDR3 is built from 14 residues. V lost 4 bases and J 2 bases, leaving 13 bases between the germline ends. Germline V CDR1 and CDR2: SGHRS, YFSETQ. The CDR3: CASSHPGTPYEQYF. For the CDR3, the DNA is TGCGCCAGCAGCCACCCCGGGACACCCTACGAGCAGTACTTC.

This chain joins TRBV5-1 and TRBJ2-1; 9 nucleotides align to TRBD2. CDR3 size: 16 residues. The ends lost 3 bases at V and 6 bases at J; junction bases unmatched: 10. The germline gives CDR1 SGHRS, CDR2 YFSETQ. CDR3 in amino acids: CASSSTKGLATNEQFF. As DNA, the CDR3 is TGCGCCAGCAGCTCGACAAAGGGACTAGCAACCAATGAGCAGTTCTTC.

This chain joins TRBV5-6 and TRBJ2-5; 10 nucleotides align to TRBD2. The CDR3 sequence is 16 residues long. CDR1 and CDR2 from the germline V gene are SGHDT and YYEEEE. Germline trimming cut 1 base from V and 1 base from J; bases unmatched to any gene: 4. Here the CDR3 reads CASSLRLAGPQETQYF. In DNA, the CDR3 is TGTGCCAGCAGCTTGAGACTAGCGGGCCCCCAAGAGACCCAGTACTTC.

The J gene is TRBJ2-5, the V gene TRBV19, with D tentatively TRBD1 (5 bases). Germline V gene sequence: CDR1 LNHDA, CDR2 SQIVND (reference sequence). The CDR3 is 15 residues long. V lost 3 bases and J 4 bases, leaving 15 bases between the germline ends. The CDR3 sequence: CASSIRSLQGETQYF. CDR3 in DNA: TGTGCCAGTAGTATTCGGTCCCTTCAGGGAGAGACCCAGTACTTC.